This TCR beta chain was identified in a study of beta chain features in type 1 diabetes. Study-wide findings and caveats: There were fewer insertions and more deletions at the VDJ junctions of type 1 diabetes patients. Naive, central memory and regulatory TCRB repertoires appeared more similar among patients than healthy donors. Shortening of TCRB CDR3s, moderate but significant, appeared in all four CD4+ subsets of Type 1 diabetes patients.

Since all of the isolated RNA was reverse transcribed, expressed TCRB transcripts were what got sequenced. The average read count of naive, central memory and regulatory T cell samples was around 3.6 million. Clones were read by immunoSEQ multiplex PCR, and TCRdb kept only the in-frame ones, dropping some. The profile shows about 390,000 clones, roughly a tenth of them singletons. The germline gives CDR1 SGHDT, CDR2 YYEEEE. V lost 1 base to trimming and J lost 7 bases, with 9 bases between them. This CDR3 is built from 12 residues. This clone turned up a few times. What it recognizes is unknown. The J gene is TRBJ2-7, the V gene TRBV5-6; a possible D gene is TRBD1 (6 bases). Sequenced input: central memory CD4+ T cells from blood. This clonotype was sampled from a man under 40 with type 1 diabetes. CDR3 region: CASSLNRDEQYF. The CDR3 DNA follows: TGTGCCAGCAGCTTGAACAGGGATGAGCAGTACTTC. Filled out from reference TRBV5-6 and TRBJ2-7, the complete variable domain reads DAGVTQSPTHLIKTRGQQVTLRCSPKSGHDTVSWYQQALGQGPQFIFQYYEEEERQRGNFPDRFSGHQFPNYSSELNVNALLLGDSALYLCASSLNRDEQYFGPGTRLTVT.